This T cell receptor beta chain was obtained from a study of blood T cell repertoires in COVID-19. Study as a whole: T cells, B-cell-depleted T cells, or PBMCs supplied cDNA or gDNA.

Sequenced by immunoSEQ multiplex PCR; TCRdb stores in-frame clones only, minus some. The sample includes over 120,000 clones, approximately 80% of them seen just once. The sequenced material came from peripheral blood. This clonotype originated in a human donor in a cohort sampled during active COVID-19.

The CDR3, as DNA: TGTGCCAGCAGTTTATTGGGACAGGGGATATCTGAAGCTTTCTTT. Translated: CASSLLGQGISEAFF. The genes are TRBV6-5 and TRBJ1-1; 10 bases align to TRBD1. The CDR3 spans 15 residues. Germline values: CDR1 MNHEY, CDR2 SVGAGI. The V and J ends lost 4 bases and 6 bases, in that order; junction bases with no gene match: 8.